These 6 T cell receptor beta chains came from one sample sequenced in a study of blood T cells in healthy people across ages. Using a J-beta primer mix together with a sample-barcoded 5' primer, a second PCR was run for about 7 to 12 cycles. Each CDR3 protein gets one entry after TCRdb re-called the 5' RACE reads with MiXCR. The table includes about 640,000 distinct CDR3 sequences, under 70% detected once. Sequences were obtained from blood. Every receptor here comes from a man aged 55 to 70 in good health.

There are a few counts of this clonotype. The rearrangement joins TRBV5-8 to TRBJ2-5; 15 positions agree with TRBD2. CDR1 SGHTS and CDR2 YDEGEE come from the germline V gene. With V trimmed by 4 bases and J by 0 bases, 4 bases remained unmatched. The CDR3 has 17 amino acids. CDR3 nucleotides: TGTGCCAGCAGCCCCGGGACTAGCGGGGGGTACCAAGAGACCCAGTACTTC. Protein sequence: CASSPGTSGGYQETQYF.

This clonotype has more than one count but fewer than ten. The genes are TRBV6-1 and TRBJ2-1, with D possibly matching TRBD2 (5 bases). Deletions cut 3 bases from V and 6 bases from J, with 15 bases between. This CDR3 region has 15 residues. CDR1 and CDR2 from the germline V gene are MNHNS and SASEGT. CDR3 protein: CASSEADWVVNEQFF. CDR3 bases: TGTGCCAGCAGTGAGGCGGACTGGGTGGTCAATGAGCAGTTCTTC.

The J gene is TRBJ2-4, the V gene TRBV6-5; D call uncertain. Germline assignment: CDR1 MNHEY and CDR2 SVGAGI. This CDR3 contains 14 residues. V lost 0 bases to trimming and J lost 8 bases, with 11 bases between them. CDR3 in DNA: TGTGCCAGCAGTTACTCGGCGTCGGTGGACATTCAGTACTTC. Translation gives CASSYSASVDIQYF.

This clonotype has more than one count but fewer than ten. The chain joins TRBV7-3 to TRBJ2-2, with D uncertain. The CDR3 has 14 residues. Germline V gene sequence: CDR1 SGHTA, CDR2 FQGTGA. Trimming left V 3 bases short and J 2 bases short, with 7 bases between. The CDR3 coding sequence is TGTGCCAGCAGCTTCACAAGTAACACCGGGGAGCTGTTTTTT. It specifies CASSFTSNTGELFF.

This clonotype was counted a few times. This chain links TRBV7-2 with TRBJ2-1; tentatively, D is TRBD2 (5 bases). Germline CDR1 SGHTA, CDR2 FQGNSA. Trimming left V 5 bases short and J 0 bases short, with 14 bases between. The length of the CDR3 is 16 residues. The CDR3 coding sequence is TGTGCCAGCAGCCCAGCTAGCTCAAGCTCCTACAATGAGCAGTTCTTC. This translates into CASSPASSSSYNEQFF.

The chain carries TRBV5-6 and TRBJ2-1; 14 nucleotides agree with TRBD2. The germline gives CDR1 SGHDT, CDR2 YYEEEE. This CDR3 region has 17 residues. Trimming took 4 bases from V and 1 from J; bases not matched to a gene: 4. The CDR3 loop reads CASSPWTSGGSYNEQFF. The CDR3 bases are TGTGCCAGCAGCCCTTGGACTAGCGGGGGGTCCTACAATGAGCAGTTCTTC. Supplemented by reference TRBV5-6 and TRBJ2-1, the full variable domain reads DAGVTQSPTHLIKTRGQQVTLRCSPKSGHDTVSWYQQALGQGPQFIFQYYEEEERQRGNFPDRFSGHQFPNYSSELNVNALLLGDSALYLCASSPWTSGGSYNEQFFGPGTRLTVL.